One and the same sample provided the 17 T cell receptor beta chains below, sequenced in a study of regulatory T cells in long-lasting Graves disease. As to time point: newly diagnosed GD, antithyroid drugs for less than 3 months. Scientists built the TCR library using RNA that was extracted from PBMCs. Library construction for TCR beta used iRepertoire HTBI primers and Arm-PCR of CDR3 regions. TCRdb redid the calling of the multiplex PCR reads with MiXCR, one entry per CDR3 protein. The sample carries about 440,000 distinct CDR3 sequences, less than 20% recorded once. These same data were also listed under a study on T cells in Graves' hyperthyroidism and ophthalmopathy.

The material was peripheral blood mononuclear cells (PBMCs), obtained at new diagnosis, from a patient treated with antithyroid drugs. All receptors derive from a woman aged 30 to 39 with Graves disease.

This clonotype was seen more than once but under ten times. The chain joins TRBV29-1 to TRBJ2-5, with TRBD2 identical over 7 bases. Germline CDR1 is SQVTM and CDR2 is ANQGSEA. Losses at the gene ends were 7 bases for V and 2 bases for J; bases not matched to a gene: 19. This CDR3 has 17 residues. CDR3 in DNA: TGCAGCGCAATCGGGCCCCCTAGGTTGGGAGGGCAAGAGACCCAGTACTTC. Its protein product is CSAIGPPRLGGQETQYF.

This clonotype was observed at least ten times. CDR3 coding DNA: TGTGCCACCAGTGATCCTGCCGGCGGGAGGGCTGGCAATGAGCAGTTCTTC. Translating gives CATSDPAGGRAGNEQFF. This rearrangement joins TRBV24-1 to TRBJ2-1, with TRBD2 matching over 9 bases. The CDR3 is 17 amino acids. J gave up 6 bases and V 3 bases, and 11 bases lay outside the gene matches. Germline-derived CDR1 and CDR2 are KGHDR and SFDVKD.

This clonotype was found many times. The chain links TRBV12-5 to TRBJ2-1; 10 bases align to TRBD2. The junction had 14 bases not matched to a gene; V was cut back by 4 bases and J by 8 bases. CDR3 length equals 17 residues. Germline values: CDR1 LGHNT, CDR2 FRNRAP. CDR3 DNA sequence: TGTGCTAGTGGTTCAGACCAATCTAGCGGGAGTTTCTATGAGCAGTTCTTC. Protein product: CASGSDQSSGSFYEQFF.

This clonotype has at least ten counts. The rearrangement links TRBV30 to TRBJ1-5; tentative D call: TRBD1 (5 bases). Trimming removed 5 bases at V and 4 bases at J, with 12 bases between. Germline assignment: CDR1 GTSNPN and CDR2 SVGIG (reference sequence). The CDR3 has 13 residues. CDR3 region: CAWALTANQPQHF. The DNA of the CDR3 is TGTGCCTGGGCGCTGACAGCGAATCAGCCCCAGCATTTT.

This clonotype was seen many times. The chain is built from TRBV9 and TRBJ1-4, with D uncertain. This CDR3 contains 15 residues. The germline V and J ends were trimmed by 0 bases and 6 bases, with 12 bases remaining between them. Looked up from germline, CDR1 is SGDLS and CDR2 is YYNGEE. The DNA for the CDR3 is TGTGCCAGCAGCGTAGAAGGCAGCCTGGATGAAAAACTGTTTTTT. Its translation is CASSVEGSLDEKLFF. The variable domain in full, completed from reference TRBV9 and TRBJ1-4, reads DSGVTQTPKHLITATGQRVTLRCSPRSGDLSVYWYQQSLDQGLQFLIQYYNGEERAKGNILERFSAQQFPDLHSELNLSSLELGDSALYFCASSVEGSLDEKLFFGSGTQLSVL.

The chain joins TRBV7-2 to TRBJ2-3; D is possibly TRBD1 (6 bases). This CDR3 has 14 residues. CDR1 and CDR2 from the germline V gene are SGHTA and FQGNSA. Trimming removed 5 bases from V and 6 bases from J, with 15 bases in between. The CDR3 bases are TGTGCCAGCAGCCCCCGGACAGCCAGGGATACGCAGTATTTT. Residues: CASSPRTARDTQYF.

This clonotype was recorded a few times. This chain uses TRBV5-1 with TRBJ1-1; D is unresolved. The CDR3 is made up of 17 amino acids. CDR1 and CDR2 from the germline V gene are SGHRS and YFSETQ. V was trimmed by 0 bases and J by 3 bases, leaving 18 bases between them. The CDR3 loop is CASSLVQNGRVDTEAFF. The CDR3 DNA is TGCGCCAGCAGCTTGGTACAGAATGGCCGGGTAGACACTGAAGCTTTCTTT.

The chain recombines TRBV2 with TRBJ2-1, with D possibly being TRBD1 (6 bases). The CDR3 loop spans 15 amino acids. Germline lookup yields CDR1 SNHLY and CDR2 FYNNEI. V lost 6 bases, J lost 5 bases, and 17 bases lay in between. CDR3 in amino acids: CASRESRGRDNEQFF. The CDR3 nucleotides are TGTGCCAGCAGGGAATCCAGGGGTCGGGACAATGAGCAGTTCTTC.

This clonotype was detected a few times. The gene calls are TRBV7-2 and TRBJ1-5, with D perhaps matching TRBD1 (6 bases). CDR3 length: 16 residues. Trimming removed 2 bases at V and 4 bases at J, with 15 bases between. The germline V gene encodes CDR1 SGHTA and CDR2 FQGNSA. The CDR3 loop reads CASSLTGTIGNQPQHF. The CDR3 DNA sequence: TGTGCCAGCAGCTTAACCGGGACAATAGGTAATCAGCCCCAGCATTTT. The whole variable domain, remainder taken from reference TRBV7-2 and TRBJ1-5, is GAGVSQSPSNKVTEKGKDVELRCDPISGHTALYWYRQSLGQGLEFLIYFQGNSAPDKSGLPSDRFSAERTGGSVSTLTIQRTQQEDSAVYLCASSLTGTIGNQPQHFGDGTRLSIL.

This clonotype showed up many times. The V and J genes are TRBV20-1 and TRBJ2-2; D unclear. CDR3 length: 14 amino acids. The V end lost 0 bases, the J end lost 2 bases, and 7 bases lay between the germline ends. Germline lookup yields CDR1 DFQATT and CDR2 SNEGSKA (reference sequence). CDR3 DNA sequence: TGCAGTGCTAGAGATCAACCTAACACCGGGGAGCTGTTTTTT. Residues: CSARDQPNTGELFF.

This clonotype was counted many times. V and J are TRBV7-2 and TRBJ2-6, with TRBD1 identical over 8 bases. Germline V CDR1 and CDR2: SGHTA, FQGNSA. This CDR3 is 17 amino acids long. The V and J ends lost 6 bases and 2 bases, in that order; junction bases with no gene match: 9. The CDR3 loop is CASRNRGNSPGANVLTF. The CDR3 region has the DNA TGTGCCAGCAGAAACAGGGGGAACAGCCCTGGGGCCAACGTCCTGACTTTC.

This clonotype was observed many times. The genes are TRBV20-1 and TRBJ2-5, with D perhaps matching TRBD2 (5 bases). The germline CDR1 and CDR2 sequences are DFQATT and SNEGSKA (reference sequence). Trimming left V 4 bases short and J 2 bases short, with 17 bases between. The CDR3 has 15 amino acids. CDR3 sequence (DNA): TGCAGTGCTACACTTTTCACTAGAGATCAAGAGACCCAGTACTTC. This encodes CSATLFTRDQETQYF.

In this sample, this clonotype turned up many times. This sequence joins TRBV11-2 and TRBJ2-7; 8 nucleotides line up with TRBD2. The CDR3 loop spans 15 amino acids. The V and J ends lost 5 bases and 4 bases, in that order; junction bases with no gene match: 10. Germline V gene data show CDR1 as SGHAT and CDR2 as FQNNGV. The CDR3 DNA follows: TGTGCCAGCAGCCAAATAGCGGGGAAACTATACGAGCAGTACTTC. Translating gives CASSQIAGKLYEQYF.

The chain couples TRBV4-1 to TRBJ1-1, with D hard to call. The V end lost 1 base, the J end lost 4 bases, and 16 bases lay between the germline ends. CDR3 length: 16 residues. Germline values: CDR1 MGHRA, CDR2 YSYEKL. The CDR3 region has the DNA TGCGCCAGCAGCCAAGCATCGCCCAACATGCCCACTGAAGCTTTCTTT. It specifies CASSQASPNMPTEAFF.

V is TRBV19 and J is TRBJ2-1; 10 bases fit TRBD1. The length of the CDR3 is 15 residues. Germline values: CDR1 LNHDA, CDR2 SQIVND (reference sequence). The V and J ends lost 3 bases and 3 bases, in that order; junction bases with no gene match: 2. The CDR3 DNA reads TGTGCCAGTAGTATCGGGACAGGGGTCTACAATGAGCAGTTCTTC. This sequence encodes CASSIGTGVYNEQFF.

The rearrangement uses TRBV10-2 and TRBJ1-1, with D perhaps TRBD1 (5 bases). Trimming removed 0 bases at V and 1 base at J, with 6 bases between. Looked up from germline, CDR1 is WSHSY and CDR2 is SAAADI. This CDR3 is 14 amino acids long. CDR3 sequence reads: CASSESGGNTEAFF. DNA for the CDR3: TGCGCCAGCAGTGAGTCGGGGGGGAACACTGAAGCTTTCTTT.

The sample holds many counts of this clonotype. This sequence joins TRBV28 and TRBJ1-1; a weak D match, TRBD1 (5 bases). The V end was cut by 6 bases, the J end by 9 bases, with 17 bases between. From germline, CDR1 is MDHEN and CDR2 SYDVKM. The CDR3 loop spans 13 amino acids. CDR3 amino acids: CASSIIGGSQAFF. CDR3 nucleotide sequence: TGTGCCAGCAGCATCATTGGGGGGTCGCAAGCTTTCTTT. Based on the CDR3 plus reference TRBV28 and TRBJ1-1, the full variable domain is DVKVTQSSRYLVKRTGEKVFLECVQDMDHENMFWYRQDPGLGLRLIYFSYDVKMKEKGDIPEGYSVSREKKERFSLILESASTNQTSMYLCASSIIGGSQAFFGQGTRLTVV.